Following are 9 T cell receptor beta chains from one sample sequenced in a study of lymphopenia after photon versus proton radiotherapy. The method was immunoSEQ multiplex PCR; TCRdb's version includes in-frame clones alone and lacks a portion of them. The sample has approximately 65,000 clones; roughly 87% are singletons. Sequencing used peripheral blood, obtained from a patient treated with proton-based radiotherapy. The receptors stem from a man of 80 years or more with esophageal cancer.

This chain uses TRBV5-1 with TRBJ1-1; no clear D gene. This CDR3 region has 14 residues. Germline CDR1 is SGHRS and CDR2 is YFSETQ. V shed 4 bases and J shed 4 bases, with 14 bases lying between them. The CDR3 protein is CASSAQVASTEAFF. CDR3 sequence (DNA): TGCGCCAGCAGCGCCCAAGTAGCGAGCACTGAAGCTTTCTTT.

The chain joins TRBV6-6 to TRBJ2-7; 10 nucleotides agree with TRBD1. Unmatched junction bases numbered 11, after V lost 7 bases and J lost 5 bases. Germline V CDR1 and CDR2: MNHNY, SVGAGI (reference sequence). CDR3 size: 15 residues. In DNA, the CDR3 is TGTGCCAGCACTCCTCCGGGACAGGGGAGTCACGAGCAGTACTTC. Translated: CASTPPGQGSHEQYF.

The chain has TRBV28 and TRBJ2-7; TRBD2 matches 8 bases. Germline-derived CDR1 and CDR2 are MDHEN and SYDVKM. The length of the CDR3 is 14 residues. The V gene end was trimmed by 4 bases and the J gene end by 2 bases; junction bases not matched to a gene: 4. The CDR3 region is CASSSGGGTYEQYF. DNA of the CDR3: TGTGCCAGCAGTTCCGGGGGGGGAACCTACGAGCAGTACTTC.

As DNA, the CDR3 is TGTGCCAGCAGCGGACAGGAGGGCTACGAGCAGTACTTC. Translated: CASSGQEGYEQYF. V gene TRBV7-6 combines with J gene TRBJ2-7, with D possibly being TRBD1 (7 bases). The germline gives CDR1 SGHVS, CDR2 FNYEAQ. The CDR3 is made up of 13 amino acids. V gave up 5 bases and J gave up 3 bases, with 11 bases separating them.

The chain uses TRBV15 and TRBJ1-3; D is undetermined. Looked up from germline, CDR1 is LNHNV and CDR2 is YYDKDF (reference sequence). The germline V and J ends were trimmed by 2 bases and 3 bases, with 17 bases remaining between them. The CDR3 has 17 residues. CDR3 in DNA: TGTGCCACCAGCAGAAACCCCCGGCGGAGCATTGGAAACACCATATATTTT. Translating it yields CATSRNPRRSIGNTIYF.

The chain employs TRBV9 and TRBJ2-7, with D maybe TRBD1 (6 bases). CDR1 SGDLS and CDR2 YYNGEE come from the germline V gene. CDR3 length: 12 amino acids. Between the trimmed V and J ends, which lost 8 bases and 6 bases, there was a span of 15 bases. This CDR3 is CARQGPTPEQYF. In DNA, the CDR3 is TGTGCCAGACAGGGACCAACACCCGAGCAGTACTTC. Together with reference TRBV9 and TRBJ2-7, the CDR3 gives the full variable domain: DSGVTQTPKHLITATGQRVTLRCSPRSGDLSVYWYQQSLDQGLQFLIQYYNGEERAKGNILERFSAQQFPDLHSELNLSSLELGDSALYFCARQGPTPEQYFGPGTRLTVT.

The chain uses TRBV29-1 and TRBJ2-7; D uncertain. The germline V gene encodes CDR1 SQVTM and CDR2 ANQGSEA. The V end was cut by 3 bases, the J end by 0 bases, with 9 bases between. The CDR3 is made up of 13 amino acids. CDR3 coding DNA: TGCAGCGTTGATTTGGGCAGCTCCTACGAGCAGTACTTC. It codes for CSVDLGSSYEQYF.

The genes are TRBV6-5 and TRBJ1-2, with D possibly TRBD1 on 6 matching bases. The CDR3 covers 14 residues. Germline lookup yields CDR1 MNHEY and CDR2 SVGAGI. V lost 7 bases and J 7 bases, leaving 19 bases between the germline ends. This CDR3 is CASTNSWYRAGYTF. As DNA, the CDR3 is TGTGCCAGCACCAACTCTTGGTACAGGGCTGGCTACACCTTC.

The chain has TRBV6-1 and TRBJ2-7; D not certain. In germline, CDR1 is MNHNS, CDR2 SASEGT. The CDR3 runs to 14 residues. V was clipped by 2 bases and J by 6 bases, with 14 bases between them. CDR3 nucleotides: TGTGCCAGCAGTGAATTGCTAGAACGGCGCGAGCAGTACTTC. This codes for CASSELLERREQYF.